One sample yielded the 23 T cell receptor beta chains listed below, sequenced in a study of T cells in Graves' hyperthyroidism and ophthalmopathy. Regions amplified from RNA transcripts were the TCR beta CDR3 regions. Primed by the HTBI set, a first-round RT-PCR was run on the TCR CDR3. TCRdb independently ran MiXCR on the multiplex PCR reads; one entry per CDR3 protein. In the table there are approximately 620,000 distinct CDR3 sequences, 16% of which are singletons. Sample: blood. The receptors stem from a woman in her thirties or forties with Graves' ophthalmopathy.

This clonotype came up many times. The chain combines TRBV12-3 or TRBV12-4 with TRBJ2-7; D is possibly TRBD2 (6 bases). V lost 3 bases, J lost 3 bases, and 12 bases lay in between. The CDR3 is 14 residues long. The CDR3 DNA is TGTGCCAGCAGTTTGGGACTCCTAGTCTACGAGCAGTACTTC. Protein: CASSLGLLVYEQYF.

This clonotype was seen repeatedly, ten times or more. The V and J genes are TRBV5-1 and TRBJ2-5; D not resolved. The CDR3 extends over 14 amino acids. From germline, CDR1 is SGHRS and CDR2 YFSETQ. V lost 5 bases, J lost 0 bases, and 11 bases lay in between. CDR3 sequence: CASRLTLNQETQYF. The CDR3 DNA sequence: TGCGCCAGCAGATTGACATTGAACCAAGAGACCCAGTACTTC.

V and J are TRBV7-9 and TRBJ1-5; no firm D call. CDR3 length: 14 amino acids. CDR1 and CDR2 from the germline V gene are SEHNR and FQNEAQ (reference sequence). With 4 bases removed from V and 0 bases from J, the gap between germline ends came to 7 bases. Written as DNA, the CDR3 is TGTGCCAGCAGCTACGGTAGTAGCAATCAGCCCCAGCATTTT. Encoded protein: CASSYGSSNQPQHF.

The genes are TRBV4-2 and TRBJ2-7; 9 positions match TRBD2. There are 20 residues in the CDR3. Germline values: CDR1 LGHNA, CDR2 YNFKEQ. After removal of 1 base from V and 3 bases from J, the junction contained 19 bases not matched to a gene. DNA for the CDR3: TGTGCCAGCAGCCAAGTTGGTCAGGCTAGCGGGATCTCCAGATTCTACGAGCAGTACTTC. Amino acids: CASSQVGQASGISRFYEQYF.

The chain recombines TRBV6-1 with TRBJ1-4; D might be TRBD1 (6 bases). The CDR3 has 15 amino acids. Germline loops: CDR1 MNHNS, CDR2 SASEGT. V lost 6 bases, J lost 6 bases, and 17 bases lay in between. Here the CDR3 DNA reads TGTGCCAGCAGAGAACACAGGGAGGCGGATGAAAAACTGTTTTTT. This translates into CASREHREADEKLFF.

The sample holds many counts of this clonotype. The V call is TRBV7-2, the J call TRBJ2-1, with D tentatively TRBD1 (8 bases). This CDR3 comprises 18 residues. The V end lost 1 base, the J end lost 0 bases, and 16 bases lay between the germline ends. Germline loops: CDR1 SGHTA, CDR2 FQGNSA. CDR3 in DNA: TGTGCCAGCAGCTTAGGGGGGGACAGGACTAGCTCCTACAATGAGCAGTTCTTC. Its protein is CASSLGGDRTSSYNEQFF.

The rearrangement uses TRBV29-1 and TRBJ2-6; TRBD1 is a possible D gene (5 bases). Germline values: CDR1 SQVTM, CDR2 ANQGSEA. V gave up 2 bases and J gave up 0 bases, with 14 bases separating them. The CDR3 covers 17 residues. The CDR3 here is CSVESGDSSSGANVLTF. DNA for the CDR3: TGCAGCGTTGAATCCGGCGACAGCAGCTCTGGGGCCAACGTCCTGACTTTC.

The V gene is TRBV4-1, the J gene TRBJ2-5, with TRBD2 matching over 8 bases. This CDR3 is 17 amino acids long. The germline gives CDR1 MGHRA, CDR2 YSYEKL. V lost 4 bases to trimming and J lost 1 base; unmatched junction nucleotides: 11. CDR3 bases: TGCGCCAGCAGCCGCCTCAGCGGGAGCCTCCCCCAAGAGACCCAGTACTTC. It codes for CASSRLSGSLPQETQYF.

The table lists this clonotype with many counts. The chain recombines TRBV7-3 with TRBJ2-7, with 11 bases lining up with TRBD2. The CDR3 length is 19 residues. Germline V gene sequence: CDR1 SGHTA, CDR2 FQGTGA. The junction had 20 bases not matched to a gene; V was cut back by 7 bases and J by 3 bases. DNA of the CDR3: TGTGCCAGCAAGGGCCAGGGGAGTAGACCGGGACTAGCGGTCTACGAGCAGTACTTC. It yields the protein CASKGQGSRPGLAVYEQYF.

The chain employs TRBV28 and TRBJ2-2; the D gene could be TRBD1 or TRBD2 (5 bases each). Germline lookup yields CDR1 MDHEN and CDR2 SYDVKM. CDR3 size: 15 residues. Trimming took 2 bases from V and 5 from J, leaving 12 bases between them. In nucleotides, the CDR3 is TGTGCCAGCAGTTTAGGGGCCTCGGGGACCGGGGAGCTGTTTTTT. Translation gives CASSLGASGTGELFF.

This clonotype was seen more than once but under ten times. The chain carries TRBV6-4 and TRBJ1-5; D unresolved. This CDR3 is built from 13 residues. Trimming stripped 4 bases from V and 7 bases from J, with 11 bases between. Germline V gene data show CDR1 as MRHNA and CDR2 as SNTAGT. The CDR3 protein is CASSVSDGQPQHF. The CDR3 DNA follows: TGTGCCAGCAGTGTAAGCGATGGGCAGCCCCAGCATTTT.

The CDR3 here is CSAGTSGGALSGTQYF. For the CDR3, the DNA is TGCAGTGCCGGGACTAGCGGGGGGGCGCTAAGTGGGACCCAGTACTTC. The J gene is TRBJ2-5, the V gene TRBV20-1, with 16 bases identical to TRBD2. The CDR3 covers 16 residues. From germline, CDR1 is DFQATT and CDR2 SNEGSKA (reference sequence). J lost 7 bases, V lost 6 bases, and 11 bases had no gene match.

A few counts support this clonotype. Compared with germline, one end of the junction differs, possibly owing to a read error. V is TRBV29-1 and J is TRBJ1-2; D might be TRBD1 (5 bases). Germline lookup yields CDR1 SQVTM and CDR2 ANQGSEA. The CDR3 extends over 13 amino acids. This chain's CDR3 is CSVEVGRGYGYTF. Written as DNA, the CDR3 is TGCAGCGTCGAAGTGGGACGGGGCTATGGCTACACCTTC.

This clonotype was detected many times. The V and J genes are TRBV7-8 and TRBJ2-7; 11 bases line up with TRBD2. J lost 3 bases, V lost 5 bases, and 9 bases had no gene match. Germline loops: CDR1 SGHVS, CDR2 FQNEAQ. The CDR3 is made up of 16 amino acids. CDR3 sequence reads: CASSAARLAGNYEQYF. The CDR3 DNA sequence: TGTGCCAGCAGCGCGGCCCGACTAGCGGGGAACTACGAGCAGTACTTC.

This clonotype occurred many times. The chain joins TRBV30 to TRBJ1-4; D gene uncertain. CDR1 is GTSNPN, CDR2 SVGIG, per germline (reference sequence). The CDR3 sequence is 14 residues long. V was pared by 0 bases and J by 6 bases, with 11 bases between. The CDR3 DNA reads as TGTGCCTGGAGTGTAAAGACTCGGGATGAAAAACTGTTTTTT. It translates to CAWSVKTRDEKLFF.

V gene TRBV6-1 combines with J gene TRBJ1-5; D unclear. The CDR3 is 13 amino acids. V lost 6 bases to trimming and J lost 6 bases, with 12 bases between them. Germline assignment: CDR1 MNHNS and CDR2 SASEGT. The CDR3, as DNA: TGTGCCAGCAGCACAGAGGCACGTCAGCCCCAGCATTTT. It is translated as CASSTEARQPQHF.

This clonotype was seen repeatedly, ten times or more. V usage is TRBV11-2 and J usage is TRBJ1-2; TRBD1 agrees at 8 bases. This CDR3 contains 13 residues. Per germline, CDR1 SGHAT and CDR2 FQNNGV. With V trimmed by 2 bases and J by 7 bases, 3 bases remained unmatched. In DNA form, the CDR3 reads TGTGCCAGCAGCTTAAGGACAGGGTTTGGCTACACCTTC. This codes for CASSLRTGFGYTF.

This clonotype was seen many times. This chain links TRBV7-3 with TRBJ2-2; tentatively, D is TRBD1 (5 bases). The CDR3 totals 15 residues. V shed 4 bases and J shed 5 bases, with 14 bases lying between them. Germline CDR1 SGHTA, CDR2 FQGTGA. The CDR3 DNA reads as TGTGCCAGCAGCTCCCGGCCCTCAGGGACCGGGGAGCTGTTTTTT. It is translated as CASSSRPSGTGELFF.

DNA for the CDR3: TGCAGTGCTAGAGAAGGACGGACGATACTAGCCAAAAACATTCAGTACTTC. Translation: CSAREGRTILAKNIQYF. The chain combines TRBV20-1 with TRBJ2-4, with D unresolved. Germline V gives CDR1 DFQATT, CDR2 SNEGSKA (reference sequence). The CDR3 covers 17 residues. The ends were cut back, 0 bases at V and 0 bases at J, with 15 bases in the middle.

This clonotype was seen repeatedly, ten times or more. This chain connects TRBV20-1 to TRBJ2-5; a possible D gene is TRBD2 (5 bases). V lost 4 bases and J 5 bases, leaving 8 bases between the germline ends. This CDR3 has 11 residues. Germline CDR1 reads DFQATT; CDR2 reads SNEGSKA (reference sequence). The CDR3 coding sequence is TGCAGTGCTAACAGAGGGGAGACCCAGTACTTC. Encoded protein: CSANRGETQYF.

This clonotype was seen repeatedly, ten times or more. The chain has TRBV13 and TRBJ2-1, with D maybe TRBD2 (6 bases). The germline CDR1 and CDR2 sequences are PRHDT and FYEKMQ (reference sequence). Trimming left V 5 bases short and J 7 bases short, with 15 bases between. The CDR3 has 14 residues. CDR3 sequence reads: CASSRWGSGNEQFF. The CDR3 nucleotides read TGTGCCAGCAGCCGGTGGGGCAGCGGGAATGAGCAGTTCTTC.

CDR3 sequence reads: CASDGGEAFF. The CDR3 region has the DNA TGTGCCAGTGACGGAGGAGAAGCTTTCTTT. V is TRBV28 and J is TRBJ1-1; no firm D call. The germline CDR1 and CDR2 sequences are MDHEN and SYDVKM. This CDR3 spans 10 amino acids. Trimming shortened V by 9 bases and J by 8 bases, and 10 bases separated the two germline ends.

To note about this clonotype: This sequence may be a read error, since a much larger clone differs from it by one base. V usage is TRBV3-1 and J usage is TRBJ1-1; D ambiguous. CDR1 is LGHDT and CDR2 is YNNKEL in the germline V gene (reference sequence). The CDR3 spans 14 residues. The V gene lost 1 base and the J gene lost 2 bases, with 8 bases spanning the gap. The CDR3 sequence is CASSQGAVNTEAFF. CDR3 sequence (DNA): TGTGCCAGCAGCCAAGGGGCAGTTAACACTGAAGCTTTCTTT. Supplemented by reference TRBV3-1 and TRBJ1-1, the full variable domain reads DTAVSQTPKYLVTQMGNDKSIKCEQNLGHDTMYWYKQDSKKFLKIMFSYNNKELIINETVPNRFSPKSPDKAHLNLHINSLELGDSAVYFCASSQGAVNTEAFFGQGTRLTVV.